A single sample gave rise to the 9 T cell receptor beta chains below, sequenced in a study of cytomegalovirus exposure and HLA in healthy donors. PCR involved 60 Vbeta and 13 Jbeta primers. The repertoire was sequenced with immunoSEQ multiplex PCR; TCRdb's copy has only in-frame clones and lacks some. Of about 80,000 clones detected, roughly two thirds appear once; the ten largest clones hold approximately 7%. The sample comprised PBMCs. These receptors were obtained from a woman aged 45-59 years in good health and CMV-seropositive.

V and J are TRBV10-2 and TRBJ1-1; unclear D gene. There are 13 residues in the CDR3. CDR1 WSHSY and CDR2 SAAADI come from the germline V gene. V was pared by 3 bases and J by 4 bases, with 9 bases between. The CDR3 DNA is TGCGCCAGCAGTGATTTCACGGGCACTGAAGCTTTCTTT. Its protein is CASSDFTGTEAFF.

The chain's CDR3 is CASSLGTGVGYEQYF. CDR3 bases: TGCGCCAGCAGCTTGGGGACAGGGGTTGGGTACGAGCAGTACTTC. This chain connects TRBV5-1 to TRBJ2-7; 9 bases are shared with TRBD1. V was pared by 0 bases and J by 4 bases, with 5 bases of the junction left unmatched. Germline-derived CDR1 and CDR2 are SGHRS and YFSETQ. The CDR3 is 15 residues long. Based on the CDR3 plus reference TRBV5-1 and TRBJ2-7, the full variable domain is KAGVTQTPRYLIKTRGQQVTLSCSPISGHRSVSWYQQTPGQGLQFLFEYFSETQRNKGNFPGRFSGRQFSNSRSEMNVSTLELGDSALYLCASSLGTGVGYEQYFGPGTRLTVT.

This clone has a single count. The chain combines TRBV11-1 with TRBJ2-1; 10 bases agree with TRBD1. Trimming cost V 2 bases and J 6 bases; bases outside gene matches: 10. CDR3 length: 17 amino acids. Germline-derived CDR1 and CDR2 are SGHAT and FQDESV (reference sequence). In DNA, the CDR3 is TGTGCCAGCAGCTTATGGGGACAGGGGTTTCGATCCAATGAGCAGTTCTTC. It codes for CASSLWGQGFRSNEQFF.

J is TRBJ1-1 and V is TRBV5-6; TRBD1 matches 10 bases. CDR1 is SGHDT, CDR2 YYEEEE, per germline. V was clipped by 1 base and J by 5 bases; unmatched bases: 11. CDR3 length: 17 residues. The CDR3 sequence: CASSLLGQGTLGTEAFF. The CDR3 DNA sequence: TGTGCCAGCAGCTTGTTGGGACAGGGGACTTTGGGGACTGAAGCTTTCTTT.

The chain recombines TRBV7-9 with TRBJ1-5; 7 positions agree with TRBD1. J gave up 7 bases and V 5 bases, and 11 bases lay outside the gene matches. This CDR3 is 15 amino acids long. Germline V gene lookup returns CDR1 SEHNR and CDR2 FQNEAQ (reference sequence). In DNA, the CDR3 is TGTGCCAGCAGCCCCCCTGGACAGGAGCGGCAGCCCCAGCATTTT. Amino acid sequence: CASSPPGQERQPQHF.

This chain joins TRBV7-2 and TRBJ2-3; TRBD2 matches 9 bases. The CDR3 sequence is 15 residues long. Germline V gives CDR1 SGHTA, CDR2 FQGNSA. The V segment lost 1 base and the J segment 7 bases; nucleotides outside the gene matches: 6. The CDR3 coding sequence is TGTGCCAGCAGCTTAGGCGGGGGGGCCCTGAATACGCAGTATTTT. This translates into CASSLGGGALNTQYF.

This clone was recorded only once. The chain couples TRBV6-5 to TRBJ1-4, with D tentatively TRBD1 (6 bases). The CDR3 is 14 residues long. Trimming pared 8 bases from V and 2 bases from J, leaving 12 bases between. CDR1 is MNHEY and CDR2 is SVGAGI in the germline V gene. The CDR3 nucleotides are TGTGCCAGCCTCCGTGGGGGCACTAATGAAAAACTGTTTTTT. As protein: CASLRGGTNEKLFF.

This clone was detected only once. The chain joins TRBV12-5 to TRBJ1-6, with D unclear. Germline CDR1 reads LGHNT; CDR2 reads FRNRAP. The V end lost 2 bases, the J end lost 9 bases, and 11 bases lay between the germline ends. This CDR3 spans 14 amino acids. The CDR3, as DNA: TGTGCTAGTGGTTTGCTCGAGCTGCGTTCACCCCTCCACTTT. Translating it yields CASGLLELRSPLHF.

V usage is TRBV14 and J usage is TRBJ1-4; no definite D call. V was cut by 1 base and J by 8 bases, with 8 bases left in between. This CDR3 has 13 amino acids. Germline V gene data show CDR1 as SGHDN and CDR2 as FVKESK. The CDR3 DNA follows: TGTGCCAGCAGCCAAGCTCTCGGGGAAAAACTGTTTTTT. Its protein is CASSQALGEKLFF.